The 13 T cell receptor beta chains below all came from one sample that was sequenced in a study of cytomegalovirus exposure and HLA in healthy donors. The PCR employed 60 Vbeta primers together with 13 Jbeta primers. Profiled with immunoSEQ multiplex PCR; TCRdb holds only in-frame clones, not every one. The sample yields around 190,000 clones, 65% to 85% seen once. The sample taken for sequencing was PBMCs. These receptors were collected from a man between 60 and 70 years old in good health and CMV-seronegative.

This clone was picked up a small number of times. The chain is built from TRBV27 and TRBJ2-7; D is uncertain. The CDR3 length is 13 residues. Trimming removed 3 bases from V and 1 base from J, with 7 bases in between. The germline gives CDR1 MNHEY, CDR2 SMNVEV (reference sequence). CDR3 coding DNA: TGTGCCAGCAGTTTTGACACTTCCTACGAGCAGTACTTC. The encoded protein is CASSFDTSYEQYF.

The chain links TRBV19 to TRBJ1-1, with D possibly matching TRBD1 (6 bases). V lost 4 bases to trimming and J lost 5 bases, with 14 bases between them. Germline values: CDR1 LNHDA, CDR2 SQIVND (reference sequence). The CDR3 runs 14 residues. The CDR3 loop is CASSRQAPGTEAFF. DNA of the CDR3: TGTGCCAGTAGTAGACAGGCCCCGGGAACTGAAGCTTTCTTT. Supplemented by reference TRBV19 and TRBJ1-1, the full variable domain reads DGGITQSPKYLFRKEGQNVTLSCEQNLNHDAMYWYRQDPGQGLRLIYYSQIVNDFQKGDIAEGYSVSREKKESFPLTVTSAQKNPTAFYLCASSRQAPGTEAFFGQGTRLTVV.

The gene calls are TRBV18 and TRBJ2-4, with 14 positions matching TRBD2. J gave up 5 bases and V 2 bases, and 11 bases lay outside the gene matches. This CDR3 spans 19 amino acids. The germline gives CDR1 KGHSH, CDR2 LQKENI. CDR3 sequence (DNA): TGTGCCAGCTCACCAGCCGGGACTAGCGGGAGCAATTCGCAAAACATTCAGTACTTC. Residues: CASSPAGTSGSNSQNIQYF.

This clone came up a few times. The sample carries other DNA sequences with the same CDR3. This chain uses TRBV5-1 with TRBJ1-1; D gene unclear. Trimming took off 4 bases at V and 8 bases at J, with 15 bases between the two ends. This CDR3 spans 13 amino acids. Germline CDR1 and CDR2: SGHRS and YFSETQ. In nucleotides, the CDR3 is TGCGCCAGCAGCGGCCCGGGAGGTGGAGAAGCTTTCTTT. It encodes CASSGPGGGEAFF.

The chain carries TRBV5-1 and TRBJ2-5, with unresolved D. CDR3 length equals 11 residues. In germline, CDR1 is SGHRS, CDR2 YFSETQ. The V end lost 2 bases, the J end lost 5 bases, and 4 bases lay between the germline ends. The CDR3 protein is CASSFEETQYF. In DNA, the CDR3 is TGCGCCAGCAGCTTTGAGGAGACCCAGTACTTC.

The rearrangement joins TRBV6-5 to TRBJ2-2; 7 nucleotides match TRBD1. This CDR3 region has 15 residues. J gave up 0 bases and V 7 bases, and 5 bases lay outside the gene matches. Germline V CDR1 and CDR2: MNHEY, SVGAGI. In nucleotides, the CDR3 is TGTGCCAGCACCAAGACAGGGCCGAACACCGGGGAGCTGTTTTTT. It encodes CASTKTGPNTGELFF.

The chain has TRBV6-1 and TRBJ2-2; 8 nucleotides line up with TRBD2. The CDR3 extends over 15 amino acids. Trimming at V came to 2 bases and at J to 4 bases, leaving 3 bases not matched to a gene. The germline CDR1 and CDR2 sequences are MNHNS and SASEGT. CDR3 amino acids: CASSETGGFTGELFF. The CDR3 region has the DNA TGTGCCAGCAGTGAAACGGGAGGGTTCACCGGGGAGCTGTTTTTT.

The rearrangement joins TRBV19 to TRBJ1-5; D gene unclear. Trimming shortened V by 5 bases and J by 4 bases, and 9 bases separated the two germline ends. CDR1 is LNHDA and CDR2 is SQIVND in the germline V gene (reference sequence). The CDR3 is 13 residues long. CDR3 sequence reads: CASSSDGNQPQHF. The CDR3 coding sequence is TGTGCCAGTAGTTCAGACGGGAATCAGCCCCAGCATTTT. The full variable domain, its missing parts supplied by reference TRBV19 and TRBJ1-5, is DGGITQSPKYLFRKEGQNVTLSCEQNLNHDAMYWYRQDPGQGLRLIYYSQIVNDFQKGDIAEGYSVSREKKESFPLTVTSAQKNPTAFYLCASSSDGNQPQHFGDGTRLSIL.

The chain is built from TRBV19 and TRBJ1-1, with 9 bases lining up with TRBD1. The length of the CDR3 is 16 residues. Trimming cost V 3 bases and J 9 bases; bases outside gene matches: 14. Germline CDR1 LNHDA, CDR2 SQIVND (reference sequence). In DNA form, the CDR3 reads TGTGCCAGTAGTATGGGTCCGGGACAGGGAGACAGGAAAGCTTTCTTT. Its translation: CASSMGPGQGDRKAFF.

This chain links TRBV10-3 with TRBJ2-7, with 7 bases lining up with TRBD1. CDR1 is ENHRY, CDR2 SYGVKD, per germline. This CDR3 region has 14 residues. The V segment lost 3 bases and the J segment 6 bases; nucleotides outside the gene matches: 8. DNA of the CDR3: TGTGCCATCAGTGAAGACAGGGACCGCATCGAGCAGTACTTC. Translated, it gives CAISEDRDRIEQYF.

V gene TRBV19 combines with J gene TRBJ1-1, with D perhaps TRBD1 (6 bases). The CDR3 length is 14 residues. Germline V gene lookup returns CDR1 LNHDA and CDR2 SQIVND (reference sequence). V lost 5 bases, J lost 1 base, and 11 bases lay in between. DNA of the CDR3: TGTGCCAGTAGTTTCGGACAGCCGAACACTGAAGCTTTCTTT. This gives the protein CASSFGQPNTEAFF.

The CDR3 here is CASSTLLAGGATQYF. CDR3 nucleotides: TGTGCCAGCAGTACCTTACTAGCCGGGGGTGCTACGCAGTATTTT. V usage is TRBV27 and J usage is TRBJ2-3; D is perhaps TRBD2 (6 bases). V lost 5 bases and J lost 8, with 20 bases in between. In germline, CDR1 is MNHEY, CDR2 SMNVEV (reference sequence). The CDR3 extends over 15 amino acids.

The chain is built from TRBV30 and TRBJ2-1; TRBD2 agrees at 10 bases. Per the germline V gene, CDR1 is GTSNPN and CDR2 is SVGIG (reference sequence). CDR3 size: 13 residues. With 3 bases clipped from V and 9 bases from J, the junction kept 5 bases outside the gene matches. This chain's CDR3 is CAWRQASGSEQFF. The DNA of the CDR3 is TGTGCCTGGAGGCAGGCTAGCGGGAGTGAGCAGTTCTTC.